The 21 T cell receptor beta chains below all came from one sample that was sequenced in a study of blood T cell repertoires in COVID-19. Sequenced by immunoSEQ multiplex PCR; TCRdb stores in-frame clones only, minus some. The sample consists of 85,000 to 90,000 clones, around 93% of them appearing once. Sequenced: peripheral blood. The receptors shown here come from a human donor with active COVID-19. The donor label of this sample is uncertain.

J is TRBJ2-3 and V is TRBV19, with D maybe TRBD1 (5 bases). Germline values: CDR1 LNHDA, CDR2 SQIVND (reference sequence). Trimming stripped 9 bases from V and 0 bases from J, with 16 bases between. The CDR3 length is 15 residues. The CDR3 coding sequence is TGTGCCAGCACTGACAGATCAACTAGCACAGATACGCAGTATTTT. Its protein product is CASTDRSTSTDTQYF.

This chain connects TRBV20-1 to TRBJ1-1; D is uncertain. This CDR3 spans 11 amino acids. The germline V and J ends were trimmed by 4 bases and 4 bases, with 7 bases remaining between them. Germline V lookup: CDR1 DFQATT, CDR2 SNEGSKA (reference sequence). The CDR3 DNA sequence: TGCAGTGCTACGCGGGCCACTGAAGCTTTCTTT. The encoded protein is CSATRATEAFF.

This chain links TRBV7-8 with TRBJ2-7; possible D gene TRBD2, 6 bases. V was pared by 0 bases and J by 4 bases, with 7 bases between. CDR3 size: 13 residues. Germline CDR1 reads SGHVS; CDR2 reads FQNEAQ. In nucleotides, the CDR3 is TGTGCCAGCAGCTTAGCGGAGGGTTACGAGCAGTACTTC. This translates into CASSLAEGYEQYF.

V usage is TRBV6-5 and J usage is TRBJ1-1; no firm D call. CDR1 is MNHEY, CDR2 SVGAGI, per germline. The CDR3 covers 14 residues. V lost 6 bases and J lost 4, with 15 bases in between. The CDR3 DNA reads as TGTGCCAGCAGCCCCAATAGGGAGTCCACTGAAGCTTTCTTT. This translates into CASSPNRESTEAFF.

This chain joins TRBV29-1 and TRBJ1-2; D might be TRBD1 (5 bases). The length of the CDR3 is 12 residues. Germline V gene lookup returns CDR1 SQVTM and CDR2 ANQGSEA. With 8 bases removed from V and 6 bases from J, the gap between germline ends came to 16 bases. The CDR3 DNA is TGCAGCTCTGGGACGGACTATGATGGCTACACCTTC. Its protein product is CSSGTDYDGYTF.

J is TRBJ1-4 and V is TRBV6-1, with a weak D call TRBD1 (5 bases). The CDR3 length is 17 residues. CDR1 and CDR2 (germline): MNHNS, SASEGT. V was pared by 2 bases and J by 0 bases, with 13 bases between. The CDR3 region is CASSEPWWGPTNEKLFF. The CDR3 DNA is TGTGCCAGCAGTGAACCCTGGTGGGGCCCAACTAATGAAAAACTGTTTTTT.

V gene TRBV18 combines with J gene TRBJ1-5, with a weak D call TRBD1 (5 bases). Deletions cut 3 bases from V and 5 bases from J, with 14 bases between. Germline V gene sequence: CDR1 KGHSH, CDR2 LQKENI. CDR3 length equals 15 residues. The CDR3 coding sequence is TGTGCCAGCTCACCCCTCGCGGGGGGATATCAGCCCCAGCATTTT. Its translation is CASSPLAGGYQPQHF.

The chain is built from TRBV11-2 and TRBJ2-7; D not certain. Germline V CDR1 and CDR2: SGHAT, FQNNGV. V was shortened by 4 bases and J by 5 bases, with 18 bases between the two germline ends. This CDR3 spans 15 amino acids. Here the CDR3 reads CASSSLGLAVDEQYF. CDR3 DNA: TGTGCCAGCAGCTCCCTGGGTTTGGCGGTCGACGAGCAGTACTTC. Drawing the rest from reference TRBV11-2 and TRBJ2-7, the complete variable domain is EAGVAQSPRYKIIEKRQSVAFWCNPISGHATLYWYQQILGQGPKLLIQFQNNGVVDDSQLPKDRFSAERLKGVDSTLKIQPAKLEDSAVYLCASSSLGLAVDEQYFGPGTRLTVT.

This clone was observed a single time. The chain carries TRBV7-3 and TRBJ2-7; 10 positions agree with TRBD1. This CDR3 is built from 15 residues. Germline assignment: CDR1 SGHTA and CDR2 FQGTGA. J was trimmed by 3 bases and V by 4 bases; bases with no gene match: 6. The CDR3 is CASSSPGQGNYEQYF. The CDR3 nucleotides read TGTGCCAGCAGCTCCCCGGGACAGGGGAACTACGAGCAGTACTTC. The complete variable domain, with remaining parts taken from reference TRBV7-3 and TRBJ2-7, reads GAGVSQTPSNKVTEKGKYVELRCDPISGHTALYWYRQSLGQGPEFLIYFQGTGAADDSGLPNDRFFAVRPEGSVSTLKIQRTERGDSAVYLCASSSPGQGNYEQYFGPGTRLTVT.

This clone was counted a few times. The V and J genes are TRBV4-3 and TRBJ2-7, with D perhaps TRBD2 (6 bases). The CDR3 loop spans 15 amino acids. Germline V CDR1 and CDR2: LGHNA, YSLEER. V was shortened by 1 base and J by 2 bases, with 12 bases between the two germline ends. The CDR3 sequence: CASSQASGGTYEQYF. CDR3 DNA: TGCGCCAGCAGCCAAGCGTCCGGGGGTACCTACGAGCAGTACTTC.

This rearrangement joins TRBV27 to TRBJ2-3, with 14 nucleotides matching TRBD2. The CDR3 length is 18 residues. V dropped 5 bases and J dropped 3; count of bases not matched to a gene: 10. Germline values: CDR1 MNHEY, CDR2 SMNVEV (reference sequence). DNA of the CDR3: TGTGCCAGCAGTAGCGGACTAGCGGGGGGAATCAGGACAGATACGCAGTATTTT. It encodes CASSSGLAGGIRTDTQYF.

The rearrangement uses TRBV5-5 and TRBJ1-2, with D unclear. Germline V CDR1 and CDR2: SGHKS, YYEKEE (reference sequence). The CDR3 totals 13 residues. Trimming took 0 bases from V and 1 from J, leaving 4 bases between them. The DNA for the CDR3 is TGTGCCAGCAGCTTGGGAGATAACTATGGCTACACCTTC. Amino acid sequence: CASSLGDNYGYTF.

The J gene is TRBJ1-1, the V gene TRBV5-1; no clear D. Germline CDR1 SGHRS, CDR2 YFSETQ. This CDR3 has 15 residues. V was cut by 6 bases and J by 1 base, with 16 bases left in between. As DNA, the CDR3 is TGCGCCAGCACCAACGGGAGGACGGGGAACACTGAAGCTTTCTTT. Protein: CASTNGRTGNTEAFF.

As DNA, the CDR3 is TGTGCCACCAGTGCTCTGGGACTACCGAATGAGCAGTTCTTC. Its translation is CATSALGLPNEQFF. V usage is TRBV24-1 and J usage is TRBJ2-1, with 7 bases fitting TRBD2. Germline V gene sequence: CDR1 KGHDR, CDR2 SFDVKD. V trimming: 5 bases; J trimming: 7 bases; junction bases outside the gene matches: 7. There are 14 residues in the CDR3.

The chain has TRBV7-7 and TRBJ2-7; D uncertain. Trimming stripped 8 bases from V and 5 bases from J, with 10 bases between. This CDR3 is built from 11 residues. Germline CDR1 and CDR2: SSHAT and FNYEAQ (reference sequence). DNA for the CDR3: TGTGCCAGCCAAGGAGACCACGAGCAGTACTTC. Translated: CASQGDHEQYF. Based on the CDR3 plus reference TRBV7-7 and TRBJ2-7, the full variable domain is GAGVSQSPRYKVTKRGQDVTLRCDPISSHATLYWYQQALGQGPEFLTYFNYEAQPDKSGLPSDRFSAERPEGSISTLTIQRTEQRDSAMYRCASQGDHEQYFGPGTRLTVT.

Here the CDR3 reads CASSSEPGGVDEKLFF. CDR3 coding DNA: TGTGCCAGCAGCTCGGAACCCGGGGGGGTCGATGAAAAACTGTTTTTT. V gene TRBV7-2 combines with J gene TRBJ1-4; the D gene is possibly TRBD1 (5 bases). The ends were cut back, 4 bases at V and 6 bases at J, with 18 bases in the middle. Germline CDR1 is SGHTA and CDR2 is FQGNSA. The CDR3 consists of 16 residues.

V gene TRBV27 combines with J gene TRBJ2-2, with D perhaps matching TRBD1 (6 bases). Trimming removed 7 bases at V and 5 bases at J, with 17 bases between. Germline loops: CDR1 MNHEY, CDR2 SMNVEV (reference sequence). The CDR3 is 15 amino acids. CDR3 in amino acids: CASTNRAPETGELFF. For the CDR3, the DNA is TGTGCCAGCACTAACAGGGCCCCTGAAACCGGGGAGCTGTTTTTT.

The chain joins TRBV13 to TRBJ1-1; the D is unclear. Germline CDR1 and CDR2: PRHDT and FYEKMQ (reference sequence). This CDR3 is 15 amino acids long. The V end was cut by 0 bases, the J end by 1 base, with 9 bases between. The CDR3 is CASSLGWEANTEAFF. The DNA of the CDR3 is TGTGCCAGCAGCTTAGGCTGGGAGGCGAACACTGAAGCTTTCTTT.

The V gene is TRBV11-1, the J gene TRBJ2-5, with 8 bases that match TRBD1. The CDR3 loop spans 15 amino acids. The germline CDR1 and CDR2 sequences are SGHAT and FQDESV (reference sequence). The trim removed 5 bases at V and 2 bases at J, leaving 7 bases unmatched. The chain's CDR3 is CASSPGTGQQETQYF. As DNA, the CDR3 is TGTGCCAGCAGCCCCGGGACAGGTCAACAAGAGACCCAGTACTTC.

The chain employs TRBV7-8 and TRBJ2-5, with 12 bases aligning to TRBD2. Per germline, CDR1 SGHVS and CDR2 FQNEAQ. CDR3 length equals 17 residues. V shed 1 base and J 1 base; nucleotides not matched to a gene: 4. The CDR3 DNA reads TGTGCCAGCAGCTTAGGACTAGCGGGGGTCATCCAAGAGACCCAGTACTTC. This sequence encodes CASSLGLAGVIQETQYF.

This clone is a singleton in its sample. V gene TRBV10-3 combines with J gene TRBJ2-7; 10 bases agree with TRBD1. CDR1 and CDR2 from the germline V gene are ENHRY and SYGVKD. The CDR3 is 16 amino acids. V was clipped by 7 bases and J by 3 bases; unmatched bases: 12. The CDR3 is CAITESRDRGFYEQYF. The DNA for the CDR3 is TGTGCCATCACCGAGTCCCGGGACAGGGGATTCTACGAGCAGTACTTC.